This TCR beta chain was sequenced for a study of OX40 agonist ivuxolimab in advanced cancers. Study in general: Patients were dosed intravenously with ivuxolimab at 0.01 to 10 mg/kg every 2 weeks. Study-wide results and limits: Clonal expansion among partial responders at 0.1-3.0 mg/kg ranked near the lowest. CD4+ and CD8+ T cells in blood underwent clonal expansion by week 6 at 0.1 to 3.0 mg/kg.

Points on this clone: The antigen is undetermined.

The V end was cut by 0 bases, the J end by 7 bases, with 16 bases between. The CDR3 consists of 16 residues. Germline values: CDR1 LGHNA, CDR2 YSLEER. The table came from immunoSEQ multiplex PCR; TCRdb's copy has only in-frame clones and leaves some out. The sample lists tens of thousands of clones, approximately 90% occurring once. J is TRBJ2-1 and V is TRBV4-3; D possibly matches TRBD1 or TRBD2 (5 bases each). The receptor's source is an adult with an advanced solid tumor such as melanoma, head and neck, liver or kidney cancer. The sequencing here drew on CD4+ or CD8+ T cells sorted from blood, taken in a trial of the OX40 agonist ivuxolimab. The CDR3 spells CASSQDSGRVENEQFF. As DNA, the CDR3 is TGCGCCAGCAGCCAAGATTCGGGACGGGTTGAGAATGAGCAGTTCTTC.